This entry features one T cell receptor (beta chain) sequence. No antigen is known for it. This entry is derived from a study of cytomegalovirus exposure and HLA in healthy donors. Overall study context: There were about 85 million unique TCRs (from HLA-typed donors) in an early data release. Study findings and constraints: In vitro confirmation showed a few CMV-associated chains to be CMV antigen specific. Later analysis identified about 18,000 TCR beta sequences associated with HLA alleles, using a false discovery rate threshold of 0.05.

The PCR employed 60 Vbeta primers together with 13 Jbeta primers. Original processing notes: Later work found 80 million or so unique TCR beta chains, with 9.5 million to 14 million shared. The method was immunoSEQ multiplex PCR; TCRdb's version includes in-frame clones alone and lacks a portion of them. D and trimming come from the DNA, and the V and J calls and clone size come from that table. The profile shows about 160,000 clones, roughly 80% of them singletons. J was trimmed by 7 bases and V by 2 bases; bases with no gene match: 20. Germline CDR1 is SGHNT and CDR2 is YYREEE (reference sequence). The CDR3 is made up of 18 amino acids.

Sequenced: PBMCs. The chain couples TRBV5-4 to TRBJ2-7; TRBD1 matches at 8 bases. The clonotype comes from a man aged 18-30 years in good health and CMV-seronegative. CDR3 sequence reads: CASSFGGRRDRGLAEQYF. In DNA form, the CDR3 reads TGTGCCAGCAGCTTTGGAGGGAGGCGTGACAGGGGACTTGCGGAGCAGTACTTC.